Listed below are T cell receptor beta chains from one sample, sequenced in a study of response to subunit inactivated influenza vaccine. TCRdb processed the RT-PCR reads anew with MiXCR; each CDR3 protein has one entry. Of about 800,000 distinct CDR3 sequences listed, less than 25% are singletons. The sample consisted of PBMCs from blood, taken 5 days after vaccination. The receptor set was obtained from a man in his fifties or sixties who received an inactivated influenza vaccine. Both conserved end residues are part of each CDR3. D genes are given only for firm matches. Clone size is stated in some rows and not others, as once, few, many or a class when expanded.

CDR3: CSASASGGRNEQFF
DNA: TGCAGTGCCAGCGCTAGCGGGGGAAGGAATGAGCAGTTCTTC
length: 14
V: TRBV20-1
J: TRBJ2-1
size: -
D: TRBD2

CDR3: CSATRERGTEAFF
DNA: TGCAGTGCTACCAGGGAACGGGGCACTGAAGCTTTCTTT
length: 13
V: TRBV20-1
J: TRBJ1-1
size: -
D: -

CDR3: CASSEEAGATGELFF
DNA: TGTGCCAGCAGTGAAGAGGCGGGGGCGACCGGGGAGCTGTTTTTT
length: 15
V: TRBV2
J: TRBJ2-2
size: -
D: -

CDR3: CASSPNPTGPGANVLTF
DNA: TGTGCCAGCAGCCCCAACCCGACAGGCCCTGGGGCCAACGTCCTGACTTTC
length: 17
V: TRBV6-2/TRBV6-3
J: TRBJ2-6
size: few
D: -

CDR3: CASSLRLRLAGGQETQYF
DNA: TGTGCCAGCAGTCTACGCCTTCGACTAGCGGGGGGGCAAGAGACCCAGTACTTC
length: 18
V: TRBV27
J: TRBJ2-5
size: few
D: TRBD2

CDR3: CSASHWDRKETQYF
DNA: TGCAGTGCTAGCCATTGGGACAGGAAAGAGACCCAGTACTTC
length: 14
V: TRBV20-1
J: TRBJ2-5
size: -
D: TRBD1

CDR3: CASSQRLAAPDTQYF
DNA: TGCGCCAGCAGCCAGAGACTAGCTGCGCCAGATACGCAGTATTTT
length: 15
V: TRBV4-3
J: TRBJ2-3
size: few
D: TRBD2

CDR3: CAISELFSSYEQYF
DNA: TGTGCCATCAGTGAGTTATTTAGTTCCTACGAGCAGTACTTC
length: 14
V: TRBV10-3
J: TRBJ2-7
size: few
D: -

CDR3: CASSQASGGAREQFF
DNA: TGTGCCAGCAGCCAAGCCAGCGGGGGGGCACGTGAGCAGTTCTTC
length: 15
V: TRBV3-1
J: TRBJ2-1
size: -
D: TRBD2

CDR3: CSAPETGSLPTQYF
DNA: TGCAGTGCTCCCGAGACGGGATCGCTTCCTACGCAGTATTTT
length: 14
V: TRBV20-1
J: TRBJ2-3
size: -
D: -

CDR3: CASSRGTGYGYTF
DNA: TGCGCCAGCAGCCGAGGGACGGGGTATGGCTACACCTTC
length: 13
V: TRBV4-3
J: TRBJ1-2
size: few
D: -

CDR3: CASSFWTSAYEQYF
DNA: TGTGCCAGCAGCTTCTGGACTAGCGCGTACGAGCAGTACTTC
length: 14
V: TRBV5-5
J: TRBJ2-7
size: -
D: TRBD2

CDR3: CASSFGGRATNEQFF
DNA: TGTGCCAGCAGTTTTGGCGGGAGGGCCACGAATGAGCAGTTCTTC
length: 15
V: TRBV28
J: TRBJ2-1
size: many
D: TRBD2

CDR3: CASSPRTVPYEQYF
DNA: TGTGCCAGCAGCCCCAGGACTGTCCCCTACGAGCAGTACTTC
length: 14
V: TRBV9
J: TRBJ2-7
size: -
D: -

CDR3: CASSSSRVRGVQFF
DNA: TGTGCCAGCAGCTCCAGCCGGGTCAGGGGTGTGCAGTTCTTC
length: 14
V: TRBV11-2
J: TRBJ2-1
size: -
D: -

CDR3: CASSGLLRGSYNSPLHF
DNA: TGTGCCAGCAGCGGGTTGCTGAGGGGTTCCTATAATTCACCCCTCCACTTT
length: 17
V: TRBV7-2
J: TRBJ1-6
size: -
D: -

CDR3: CASSHRGAGELFF
DNA: TGTGCCAGCAGCCACAGGGGGGCCGGGGAGCTGTTTTTT
length: 13
V: TRBV5-5
J: TRBJ2-2
size: -
D: TRBD1